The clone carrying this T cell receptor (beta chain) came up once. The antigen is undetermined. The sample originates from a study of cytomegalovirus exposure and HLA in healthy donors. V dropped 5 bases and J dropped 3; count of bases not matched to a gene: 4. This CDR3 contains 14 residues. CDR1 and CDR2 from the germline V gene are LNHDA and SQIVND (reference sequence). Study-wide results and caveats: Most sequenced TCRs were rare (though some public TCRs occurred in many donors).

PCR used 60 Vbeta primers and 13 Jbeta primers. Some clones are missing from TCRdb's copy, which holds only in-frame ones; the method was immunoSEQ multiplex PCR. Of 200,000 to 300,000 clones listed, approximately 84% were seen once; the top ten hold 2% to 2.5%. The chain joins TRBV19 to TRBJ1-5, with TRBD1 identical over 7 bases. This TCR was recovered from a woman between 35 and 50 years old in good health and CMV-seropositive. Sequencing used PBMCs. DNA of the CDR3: TGTGCCAGTAGTTACCAGGGGGACAATCAGCCCCAGCATTTT. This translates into CASSYQGDNQPQHF.